These 15 T cell receptor beta chains came from one sample sequenced in a study of STAT5B mutations in CD4+ large granular lymphocyte leukemia. Sequenced by immunoSEQ multiplex PCR; TCRdb stores in-frame clones only, minus some. The sample contains 25,000 to 35,000 clones, 60% to 80% of which appear only once. Sequencing was done on a sample of CD4+ T cells from blood buffy coats. All receptors come from a human donor in good health.

There are a few counts of this clone. V is TRBV19 and J is TRBJ2-1, with 9 bases that match TRBD1. This CDR3 region has 15 residues. V was clipped by 6 bases and J by 8 bases; unmatched bases: 11. CDR1 is LNHDA, CDR2 SQIVND, per germline (reference sequence). The CDR3 region has the DNA TGTGCCAGTAGCCTCCGTGGACAGGGGTGGGATGAGCAGTTCTTC. It encodes CASSLRGQGWDEQFF. Full variable domain (remainder filled in from reference TRBV19 and TRBJ2-1): DGGITQSPKYLFRKEGQNVTLSCEQNLNHDAMYWYRQDPGQGLRLIYYSQIVNDFQKGDIAEGYSVSREKKESFPLTVTSAQKNPTAFYLCASSLRGQGWDEQFFGPGTRLTVL.

V is TRBV7-6 and J is TRBJ1-6; 7 positions match TRBD1. CDR1 is SGHVS, CDR2 FNYEAQ, per germline. The V and J ends lost 5 bases and 5 bases, in that order; junction bases with no gene match: 12. The CDR3 consists of 17 residues. CDR3 coding DNA: TGTGCCAGCAGCGCAAGACAGGGAAGGTTGGATAATTCACCCCTCCACTTT. Translated: CASSARQGRLDNSPLHF.

This chain uses TRBV28 with TRBJ1-5, with 8 bases matching TRBD1. J was trimmed by 7 bases and V by 3 bases; bases with no gene match: 8. The CDR3 runs to 15 residues. CDR1 is MDHEN and CDR2 is SYDVKM in the germline V gene. The CDR3 DNA reads as TGTGCCAGCAGTTTGGGGGACAGGAGCGGACAGCCCCAGCATTTT. This sequence encodes CASSLGDRSGQPQHF.

The table lists this clone with a few counts. The chain combines TRBV14 with TRBJ1-4, with D possibly TRBD1 on 5 matching bases. V lost 4 bases and J lost 0, with 12 bases in between. Germline loops: CDR1 SGHDN, CDR2 FVKESK. This CDR3 has 16 amino acids. The CDR3 DNA sequence: TGTGCCAGCAGCCGTCGGGGGGATGCAACTAATGAAAAACTGTTTTTT. Its translation: CASSRRGDATNEKLFF.

The chain couples TRBV15 to TRBJ1-6; D unresolved. V lost 2 bases and J lost 0, with 11 bases in between. The V gene's germline CDR1 is LNHNV and CDR2 YYDKDF (reference sequence). This CDR3 has 17 residues. The CDR3 coding sequence is TGTGCCACCAGCAGACCATCCGGGAGCTCCTATAATTCACCCCTCCACTTT. It translates to CATSRPSGSSYNSPLHF.

The V and J genes are TRBV28 and TRBJ1-5; 7 bases match TRBD1. This CDR3 is built from 14 residues. Germline loops: CDR1 MDHEN, CDR2 SYDVKM. The ends lost 6 bases at V and 5 bases at J; junction bases unmatched: 7. In DNA, the CDR3 is TGTGCCAGCAGCCTTAGACAGGGCTATCAGCCCCAGCATTTT. This codes for CASSLRQGYQPQHF.

For the CDR3, the DNA is TGTGCCAGCAGTGATCGGGTGGGGGAGATCACCGGGGAGCTGTTTTTT. This gives the protein CASSDRVGEITGELFF. This rearrangement joins TRBV2 to TRBJ2-2, with D tentatively TRBD1 or TRBD2 (5 bases each). Germline V lookup: CDR1 SNHLY, CDR2 FYNNEI. V lost 3 bases, J lost 4 bases, and 15 bases lay in between. The CDR3 sequence is 16 residues long.

The chain combines TRBV19 with TRBJ2-6, with 9 bases matching TRBD1. The J segment lost 1 base and the V segment lost 4 bases, leaving 2 bases of the junction unmatched. This CDR3 has 16 residues. Germline assignment: CDR1 LNHDA and CDR2 SQIVND (reference sequence). CDR3 residues: CASSTGTGSGANVLTF. The DNA of the CDR3 is TGTGCCAGTAGTACGGGGACAGGGTCTGGGGCCAACGTCCTGACTTTC.

This clone has only one observation. V is TRBV14 and J is TRBJ1-2; D is perhaps TRBD1 (6 bases). This CDR3 comprises 16 residues. Germline lookup yields CDR1 SGHDN and CDR2 FVKESK. The V end lost 0 bases, the J end lost 6 bases, and 17 bases lay between the germline ends. Here the CDR3 DNA reads TGTGCCAGCAGCCAAGAGGCAGGGGCGCAAGTGGATGGCTACACCTTC. This codes for CASSQEAGAQVDGYTF. Full variable domain (rest looked up from reference TRBV14 and TRBJ1-2): EAGVTQFPSHSVIEKGQTVTLRCDPISGHDNLYWYRRVMGKEIKFLLHFVKESKQDESGMPNNRFLAERTGGTYSTLKVQPAELEDSGVYFCASSQEAGAQVDGYTFGSGTRLTVV.

This clone was counted once. The chain recombines TRBV28 with TRBJ2-7; D possibly corresponds to TRBD1 (5 bases). CDR1 and CDR2 (germline): MDHEN, SYDVKM. The CDR3 spans 18 residues. V was clipped by 6 bases and J by 1 base, with 25 bases between them. The CDR3 sequence: CASSRYTPTGPLSYEQYF. Written as DNA, the CDR3 is TGTGCCAGCAGCCGTTATACCCCCACAGGACCCCTATCCTACGAGCAGTACTTC.

This clone was observed once. The gene calls are TRBV28 and TRBJ2-5; 8 bases align to TRBD2. Germline V gene lookup returns CDR1 MDHEN and CDR2 SYDVKM. V was pared by 6 bases and J by 2 bases, with 5 bases of the junction left unmatched. The CDR3 contains 14 residues. In DNA form, the CDR3 reads TGTGCCAGCAGGGGACTAGACCCTCAAGAGACCCAGTACTTC. Encoded protein: CASRGLDPQETQYF.

The sample holds a few counts of this clone. This chain links TRBV19 with TRBJ2-7; D remains ambiguous. Trimming left V 3 bases short and J 0 bases short, with 9 bases between. The CDR3 has 14 residues. Germline-derived CDR1 and CDR2 are LNHDA and SQIVND (reference sequence). The CDR3 nucleotides are TGTGCCAGTAGTATGGCTGGGAACTCCTACGAGCAGTACTTC. Translation gives CASSMAGNSYEQYF.

In this sample, this clone turned up a few times. This chain links TRBV7-6 with TRBJ1-1; a weak D match, TRBD1 (5 bases). The germline V gene encodes CDR1 SGHVS and CDR2 FNYEAQ. V was pared by 1 base and J by 0 bases, with 9 bases between. This CDR3 is built from 15 residues. Written as DNA, the CDR3 is TGTGCCAGCAGCTTAGTAGGGACGATGAACACTGAAGCTTTCTTT. This translates into CASSLVGTMNTEAFF.

V gene TRBV19 combines with J gene TRBJ2-2, with TRBD1 matching over 8 bases. V was pared by 7 bases and J by 5 bases, with 9 bases of the junction left unmatched. The CDR3 has 15 residues. The germline gives CDR1 LNHDA, CDR2 SQIVND (reference sequence). For the CDR3, the DNA is TGTGCCAGTACCTCTGGACAGGGTGGTACCGGGGAGCTGTTTTTT. Amino acids: CASTSGQGGTGELFF.

J is TRBJ1-5 and V is TRBV19; no clear D. The CDR3 has 14 amino acids. V lost 5 bases and J 1 base, leaving 9 bases between the germline ends. In germline, CDR1 is LNHDA, CDR2 SQIVND (reference sequence). CDR3 nucleotide sequence: TGTGCCAGTAGTCCCTTTGGGAGCAATCAGCCCCAGCATTTT. It is translated as CASSPFGSNQPQHF.